The clone carrying this TCR beta chain was picked up many times. As yet, its antigen is unknown. These data belong to a study of CD8 T cells in ankylosing spondylitis. By quantitative 5'-RACE with molecular barcodes, the TCR beta libraries were made. TCRdb used MiXCR to reprocess the 5' RACE reads, holding one entry per CDR3 protein. The sample lists approximately 200,000 distinct CDR3 sequences, about 13% occurring once. Study-level points and caveats: Within matched ankylosing spondylitis synovial fluid, disease-linked clones were reportedly significantly enriched.

V was clipped by 5 bases and J by 6 bases, with 17 bases between them. This CDR3 contains 15 residues. Germline assignment: CDR1 ENHRY and CDR2 SYGVKD. Source material: blood, either unsorted or a sorted T cell fraction (not recorded which). This TCR came from a male donor with ankylosing spondylitis or in good health (not recorded which). J is TRBJ2-1 and V is TRBV10-3; no clear D. DNA of the CDR3: TGTGCCATCAGTTCCCGGCAATTAATCTTCAATGAGCAGTTCTTC. Translation gives CAISSRQLIFNEQFF.